The present T cell receptor (beta chain) was sequenced within a study of T cell responses to AZD1222 COVID-19 vaccine (dated by TCRdb to about 2021). Regarding the research as a whole: TCR sequencing covered roughly 230 trial participants: around 210 given two doses of AZD1222 and 26 given two doses of MenACWY control vaccine. Trial participants were enrolled by age into 18-55, 56-69 and 70-plus year subgroups, with approximately 150, 30 and 60 TCR-sequenced participants respectively. Study-level results and caveats: Epitopes outside the regions mutated in the B.1.351 and B.1.1.7 variants were reportedly recognized by nearly half of the unique spike-specific TCRs. After two AZD1222 doses, both the breadth and the depth of spike-specific TCRs were significantly higher than at day 0 and than in MenACWY recipients. Participants were mostly white British and included more females than males, and it was suggested by the authors that clonal diversity may have been underestimated. The vaccine-associated CD4 TCRs covered the entire spike protein, and the dominant responses fell in regions 160-218 and 743-854. Conclusions about previously exposed vaccinees are limited because only 6 or 7 AZD1222 recipients were SARS-CoV-2 seropositive at baseline. Because no samples from the day 14 peak response were available, repertoires could be characterized only after the peak T cell response. In the small 56-69-year group, the increase in depth fell short of significance, most likely because of low power.

The sample's time point label, decoded: about 28 days (+/-7) after the second vaccine dose. AZD1222 recipients whose second dose came at about 4 weeks and those whose second dose came at about 12 weeks were combined into one group, since spike-specific TCR depth and breadth did not differ between the two schedules. The vaccinee samples were drawn from two UK trials, COV001 and COV002, one of which was a single-blind randomized controlled phase 2/3 trial testing AZD1222 (ChAdOx1 nCoV-19) in healthy adults. For TCRbeta chain sequencing, PBMC samples from trial participants were taken at day 0 and at day 28 after the second dose. With respect to this clone: Its antigen remains unidentified. Per-base quality was not reported, and no clone a single base away is much larger than it.

The CDR3 regions of human TCRbeta chains were analyzed by immunosequencing. Turning to the authors' computational methods: Repertoire TCRs were checked for matches against a reference library of SARS-CoV-2-specific TCRs that had been generated using the MIRA antigen-specificity platform. Breadth meant the fraction of unique TCRs that were SARS-CoV-2-associated, whereas depth meant the fraction of total T cells that were SARS-CoV-2-associated. Using the MIRA data, each spike-specific TCR was mapped to the spike region that the TCR reacts to and placed in a CD4 or CD8 class. Log10-transformed breadth and depth values were compared by one-way ANOVA with Sidak's multiple comparisons tests. Not all clones reach the TCRdb copy of this immuneACCESS table, which keeps in-frame sequences only. Checked studies attribute under half of the gap to unresolved V genes and leave the rest unexplained. D and trimming come from the DNA, and the V and J calls and clone size come from that table. This sample is represented by approximately 270,000 clones; around 93% of them were singletons. The ten largest clones represent roughly 0.5% of the sample.

V and J lose 9 bases and 2 bases, and a span of 7 bases separates them. The CDR3 measures 11 amino acids from cysteine to phenylalanine. This entry keeps only the CDR3 DNA: 33 bases, framed from base 1. The germline V gene (reference sequence) specifies MNHNY as CDR1 and SVGAGI as CDR2. This chain is built from TRBV6-6 and TRBJ1-2, with the D gene uncertain. The sample here was peripheral blood, taken 28 days after the second AZD1222 dose. The TCR was taken from an adult who received the AZD1222 COVID-19 vaccine. The base sequence is TGTGCCAGTGGACGGAACTATGGCTACACCTTC. Translated, this gives CASGRNYGYTF.